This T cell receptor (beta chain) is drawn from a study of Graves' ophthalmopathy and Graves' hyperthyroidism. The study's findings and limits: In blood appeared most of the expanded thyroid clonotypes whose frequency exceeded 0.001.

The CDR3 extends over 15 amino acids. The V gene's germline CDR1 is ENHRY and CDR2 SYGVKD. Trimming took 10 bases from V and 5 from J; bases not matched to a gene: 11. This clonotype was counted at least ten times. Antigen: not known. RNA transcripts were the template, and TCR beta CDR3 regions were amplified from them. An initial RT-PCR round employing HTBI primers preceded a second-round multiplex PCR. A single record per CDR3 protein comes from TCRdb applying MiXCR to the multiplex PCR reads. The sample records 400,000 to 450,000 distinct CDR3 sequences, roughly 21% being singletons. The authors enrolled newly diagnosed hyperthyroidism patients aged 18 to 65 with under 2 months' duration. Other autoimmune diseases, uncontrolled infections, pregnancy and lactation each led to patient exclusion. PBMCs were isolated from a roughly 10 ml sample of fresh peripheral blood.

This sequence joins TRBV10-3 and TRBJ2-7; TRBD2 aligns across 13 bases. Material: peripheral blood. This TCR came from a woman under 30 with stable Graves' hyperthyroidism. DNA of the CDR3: TGTGCCAATTCCGGGACTAGCGGGATTCTCGACGAGCAGTACTTC. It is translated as CANSGTSGILDEQYF.